Listed here is a single T cell receptor (beta chain). Its antigen target is currently unknown. The receptor library was made with 5' RACE. Preparation of each TCR library used roughly 3,300 ng of total RNA. For each sample, cDNA synthesis was carried out in eight separate reactions using SMARTScribe reverse transcriptase. During cDNA synthesis, template switching was used to introduce unique molecular identifiers that contained a 6-nucleotide sample barcode. Amplification of TCRalpha and TCRbeta cDNA involved two nested PCRs of 16 and 9 cycles, and each PCR was followed by bead purification. Before amplification, the cDNA was treated with uracil DNA-glycosylase and purified using the QIAquick PCR purification kit. The second PCR added Illumina TruSeq-compatible adapters along with sample-specific barcodes. Library quality and concentration were assessed using TapeStation and Qubit, and roughly 5.5 ng of each library was pooled. The pooled libraries were sequenced with 2 x 100 bp reads and custom sequencing primers on an Illumina HiSeq2500 single-index Rapid Run. From the authors' description of their analysis: UMI-based consensus assembly with MiGEC version 1.2.6 was used to correct PCR and sequencing errors. V(D)J alignment, clonotype assembly and CDR3 extraction were performed with MiXCR version 2.1.1. To normalise gene usage, clonotype sharing and MAIT/NKT TCR abundance, the top 1000, 10 000 and 20 000 clonotypes in each sample were analysed. Diversity was computed as the inverse Simpson index with the vegan R package after downsampling to 27 000 UMIs. Paired Mann-Whitney U tests on discordant twin pairs were used, with Benjamini-Hochberg multiple-testing correction. TCRdb reprocessed the public reads and reports one entry per CDR3 protein sequence, without DNA. These V and J calls originate from TCRdb's pipeline instead of the authors' own analysis. In this sample's table one finds approximately 390,000 distinct CDR3 sequences. The ten largest make up roughly 2.5% of the sample.

This entry belongs to a study of monozygotic twins with inflammatory bowel disease (dated by TCRdb to the late 2010s). Describing the broader study: A total of some 30 monozygotic twin pairs were included in the full study, comprising nine German pairs (four IBD-concordant, five IBD-discordant) and 19 IBD-discordant Danish pairs. Within discordant pairs, disease-associated traits were sought mainly by comparing IBD patients with their genetically identical healthy co-twins. Each individual had, on average, about 151 000 unique TCRalpha sequences and 181 000 unique TCRbeta sequences available for analysis. Broader findings and caveats from the paper: Repertoire similarity did not differ between concordant and discordant twins, which could be due to limited statistical power. Because patients were on differing immunosuppressive treatments, the repertoires may have picked up extra background noise and inter-individual variability. Distinction between different T cell subtypes could not be achieved in the analysis. No single strong signal or clonotype linked to IBD turned up in the results, so the idea that one exists was not supported. Compared with healthy twins, IBD patients shared fewer clonotypes with other individuals, and the difference was most pronounced in patients with signs of disease activity. Measured by the inverse Simpson index, TCRbeta repertoire diversity was lower in IBD patients than in their healthy co-twins.

From each donor, an approximately 2.3 ml peripheral blood sample was collected into PAXgene tubes and kept at -80 degrees C. Without any T cell sorting, total RNA was extracted from whole blood using the PAXgene blood miRNA kit on an automated QIAcube. Peripheral blood from monozygotic twin pairs, either concordant or discordant for inflammatory bowel disease, underwent deep TCRalpha and TCRbeta repertoire profiling that used unique molecular barcoding. Smoking habits were recorded for all twin pairs, with individuals classified as current, former or never smokers. The sequencing input was blood. This receptor was taken from a human donor with ulcerative colitis or Crohn's disease, or a healthy co-twin of an affected twin (not recorded which).

The CDR3 is CASSPGGGSPMNTEAFF. The chain is encoded by TRBV5-1 joined to TRBJ1-1; TCRdb names TRBD1, which stays unverified in the absence of DNA. Per the germline V gene, SGHRS is the CDR1 and YFSETQ is the CDR2. Spanning cysteine to phenylalanine, the CDR3 consists of 17 amino acids. No DNA has been recorded. With the rest looked up from the reference TRBV5-1 and TRBJ1-1 genes rather than sequenced, the full variable domain is KAGVTQTPRYLIKTRGQQVTLSCSPISGHRSVSWYQQTPGQGLQFLFEYFSETQRNKGNFPGRFSGRQFSNSRSEMNVSTLELGDSALYLCASSPGGGSPMNTEAFFGQGTRLTVV.